This T cell receptor (beta chain) is from a study of T cells in Graves' hyperthyroidism and ophthalmopathy. The study, taken as a whole, reports: The blood repertoire included most of the expanded thyroid clonotypes above 0.001.

RNA transcripts gave rise to amplified TCR beta CDR3 regions. The HTBI set primed first-round TCR CDR3 RT-PCR. Via MiXCR, TCRdb re-called the multiplex PCR reads, giving one row per CDR3 protein. Of approximately 600,000 distinct CDR3 sequences in the sample, 14% were seen once. CDR1 and CDR2 (germline): LGHNA, YNFKEQ. CDR3 size: 15 residues. The germline V and J ends were trimmed by 0 bases and 5 bases, with 13 bases remaining between them. This clonotype was seen a handful of times. Its antigen is currently unknown. The chain couples TRBV4-2 to TRBJ2-5, with no clear D. Sequencing input: blood. The receptor was isolated from a woman aged 30 to 39 with Graves' hyperthyroidism that later progressed to Graves' ophthalmopathy. The CDR3 protein is CASSQDRIVSETQYF. The CDR3, as DNA: TGTGCCAGCAGCCAAGATCGAATAGTTTCCGAGACCCAGTACTTC.